This entry lists 13 T cell receptor beta chains sequenced from one sample in a study of OX40 agonist ivuxolimab in advanced cancers. Some clones are missing from TCRdb's copy, which holds only in-frame ones; the method was immunoSEQ multiplex PCR. The top ten clones hold around 2.1% of a sample with about 80,000 clones, more than 70% of them seen once. The sequences come from CD4+ or CD8+ T cells sorted from blood, collected in a trial of the OX40 agonist ivuxolimab. These receptor sequences come from an adult with an advanced solid tumor such as melanoma, head and neck, liver or kidney cancer.

This chain links TRBV25-1 with TRBJ1-5; the D gene is possibly TRBD1 (6 bases). Germline CDR1 reads MGHDK; CDR2 reads SYGVNS. The CDR3 spans 14 residues. The V and J ends lost 2 bases and 2 bases respectively, with 7 bases between them. The CDR3 DNA is TGTGCCAGCAGTGAAAAGGGGGGCAATCAGCCCCAGCATTTT. It codes for CASSEKGGNQPQHF.

This sequence joins TRBV19 and TRBJ2-3; maybe TRBD1 (5 bases). Trimming removed 1 base from V and 1 base from J, with 15 bases in between. This CDR3 contains 17 residues. The germline CDR1 and CDR2 sequences are LNHDA and SQIVND (reference sequence). CDR3 protein: CASSIVRASTRTDTQYF. The DNA for the CDR3 is TGTGCCAGTAGTATAGTCAGGGCTTCGACGCGCACAGATACGCAGTATTTT.

This chain uses TRBV19 with TRBJ1-5, with D uncertain. Germline CDR1 reads LNHDA; CDR2 reads SQIVND (reference sequence). The CDR3 length is 11 residues. The V end was cut by 7 bases, the J end by 6 bases, with 7 bases between. The chain's CDR3 is CASMNGQPQHF. The CDR3, as DNA: TGTGCCAGTATGAATGGTCAGCCCCAGCATTTT. Variable domain in full (rest from reference TRBV19 and TRBJ1-5): DGGITQSPKYLFRKEGQNVTLSCEQNLNHDAMYWYRQDPGQGLRLIYYSQIVNDFQKGDIAEGYSVSREKKESFPLTVTSAQKNPTAFYLCASMNGQPQHFGDGTRLSIL.

Only a few counts were recorded for this clone. This sequence joins TRBV19 and TRBJ1-5; no definite D call. This CDR3 region has 15 residues. CDR1 is LNHDA and CDR2 is SQIVND in the germline V gene (reference sequence). V lost 1 base and J lost 0, with 7 bases in between. The CDR3 loop is CASSIGQSSNQPQHF. CDR3 coding DNA: TGTGCCAGTAGTATAGGGCAGTCTAGCAATCAGCCCCAGCATTTT. The full variable domain, in which reference TRBV19 and TRBJ1-5 provide the parts outside the CDR3, is DGGITQSPKYLFRKEGQNVTLSCEQNLNHDAMYWYRQDPGQGLRLIYYSQIVNDFQKGDIAEGYSVSREKKESFPLTVTSAQKNPTAFYLCASSIGQSSNQPQHFGDGTRLSIL.

The CDR3 DNA follows: TGTGCCAGCAGCTTTGGGGGGACTAGCACAGATACGCAGTATTTT. It specifies CASSFGGTSTDTQYF. The chain links TRBV7-3 to TRBJ2-3, with a tentative D call TRBD2 (6 bases). Germline CDR1 and CDR2: SGHTA and FQGTGA. Trimming cost V 3 bases and J 0 bases, with 10 bases left between them. This CDR3 is 15 amino acids long.

The chain links TRBV10-3 to TRBJ1-2; D gene ambiguous. The V gene's germline CDR1 is ENHRY and CDR2 SYGVKD. The CDR3 consists of 11 residues. The V gene lost 9 bases and the J gene lost 5 bases, with 10 bases spanning the gap. CDR3 coding DNA: TGTGCCATTCCCTCCACTTATGGCTACACCTTC. This encodes CAIPSTYGYTF.

This sequence joins TRBV30 and TRBJ1-4, with TRBD1 identical over 7 bases. The CDR3 has 12 amino acids. With 6 bases clipped from V and 5 bases from J, the junction kept 3 bases outside the gene matches. From germline, CDR1 is GTSNPN and CDR2 SVGIG (reference sequence). Here the CDR3 reads CACPGGNEKLFF. The CDR3 region has the DNA TGTGCCTGTCCAGGGGGGAATGAAAAACTGTTTTTT.

The chain carries TRBV7-9 and TRBJ1-1; no firm D call. CDR1 and CDR2 from the germline V gene are SEHNR and FQNEAQ (reference sequence). V was trimmed by 1 base and J by 5 bases, leaving 11 bases between them. The CDR3 is 14 residues long. CDR3 residues: CASSLGWGGTEAFF. The CDR3 nucleotides are TGTGCCAGCAGCTTAGGGTGGGGAGGGACTGAAGCTTTCTTT.

The chain recombines TRBV30 with TRBJ1-3; 7 bases match TRBD1. Trimming removed 3 bases from V and 0 bases from J; junction bases left unmatched: 5. CDR1 is GTSNPN, CDR2 SVGIG, per germline (reference sequence). This CDR3 comprises 15 residues. The CDR3 protein is CAWSLSGGSGNTIYF. CDR3 nucleotides: TGTGCCTGGAGCCTCTCAGGGGGCTCTGGAAACACCATATATTTT. The full variable domain, in which reference TRBV30 and TRBJ1-3 provide the parts outside the CDR3, is SQTIHQWPATLVQPVGSPLSLECTVEGTSNPNLYWYRQAAGRGLQLLFYSVGIGQISSEVPQNLSASRPQDRQFILSSKKLLLSDSGFYLCAWSLSGGSGNTIYFGEGSWLTVV.

This clone was found many times. The chain employs TRBV30 and TRBJ1-1; the match to TRBD1 covers 8 bases. This CDR3 is built from 12 residues. Unmatched junction bases numbered 2, after V lost 7 bases and J lost 1 base. Per the germline V gene, CDR1 is GTSNPN and CDR2 is SVGIG (reference sequence). The CDR3 protein is CAYGQGNTEAFF. The CDR3 nucleotides are TGTGCCTACGGACAGGGGAACACTGAAGCTTTCTTT.

There are a few counts of this clone. The CDR3 nucleotides are TGTGCCAGCAGCAGTGAAGCGGGAGGTAACGAGCAGTACTTC. Translated: CASSSEAGGNEQYF. The J gene is TRBJ2-7, the V gene TRBV5-6; 9 bases line up with TRBD2. The CDR3 runs to 14 residues. In germline, CDR1 is SGHDT, CDR2 YYEEEE. The junction had 7 bases not matched to a gene; V was cut back by 4 bases and J by 5 bases.

The J gene is TRBJ2-2, the V gene TRBV27; no reliable D call. The CDR3 covers 16 residues. The germline gives CDR1 MNHEY, CDR2 SMNVEV (reference sequence). The V end was cut by 3 bases, the J end by 4 bases, with 15 bases between. CDR3 amino acids: CASSFAPLTFTGELFF. In DNA, the CDR3 is TGTGCCAGCAGTTTCGCACCCTTAACCTTCACCGGGGAGCTGTTTTTT.

This sequence joins TRBV15 and TRBJ2-3; a weak D match, TRBD2 (5 bases). Deletions cut 0 bases from V and 3 bases from J, with 7 bases between. In germline, CDR1 is LNHNV, CDR2 YYDKDF (reference sequence). The CDR3 has 14 residues. The CDR3 region is CATSREPGTDTQYF. CDR3 DNA sequence: TGTGCCACCAGCAGAGAACCGGGAACAGATACGCAGTATTTT. The full variable domain, rest sourced from reference TRBV15 and TRBJ2-3, is DAMVIQNPRYQVTQFGKPVTLSCSQTLNHNVMYWYQQKSSQAPKLLFHYYDKDFNNEADTPDNFQSRRPNTSFCFLDIRSPGLGDTAMYLCATSREPGTDTQYFGPGTRLTVL.